The source of this TCR beta chain is a study of blood T cell repertoires in COVID-19. Across the study: Spain, Italy and the United States supplied samples that represented acute and convalescent COVID-19. The analysed material was cDNA or gDNA that came from T cells, B-cell-depleted T cells, or PBMCs.

In Seattle, patients joined the study during active infection and were tracked longitudinally. Original processing methods: Estimated nucleated cell counts came from reference gene primer amplification. Generated by immunoSEQ multiplex PCR, the TCRdb table keeps only in-frame clones and is missing some. V and J calls and clone size follow that table, whereas D and trimming were derived from the DNA. Of 130,000 or so clones listed, 88% are singletons. Germline V lookup: CDR1 SNHLY, CDR2 FYNNEI. The V end lost 6 bases, the J end lost 5 bases, and 19 bases lay between the germline ends. The CDR3 contains 15 residues.

This receptor was identified in a human donor with COVID-19, enrolled during active disease. The donor label of this sample is uncertain. This sequence joins TRBV2 and TRBJ2-5; TRBD1 is a possible D gene (5 bases). Material: peripheral blood. The CDR3 nucleotides read TGTGCCAGCAGCGCCTTACCGTTAAGGGGTGAGACCCAGTACTTC. Its protein product is CASSALPLRGETQYF.